The sequence of this T cell receptor beta chain was determined in a study of blood T cells in healthy people across ages. V trimming: 4 bases; J trimming: 5 bases; junction bases outside the gene matches: 6. CDR3 length: 15 amino acids. Germline V gene sequence: CDR1 SGHRS, CDR2 YFSETQ. A second PCR of roughly 7 to 11 cycles used a sample-barcoded 5' primer and a J-beta primer mix. CDR3-containing paired-end reads numbered at least 2.5 million in each sample. In TCRdb, the 5' RACE reads were re-called with MiXCR into one record per CDR3 protein. The data hold 1.5 million to 2 million distinct CDR3 sequences, with approximately 30% observed a single time. This clonotype was seen at least ten times.

The sequenced sample consisted of blood. This receptor was identified in a woman aged 25-40 years in good health. The chain uses TRBV5-1 and TRBJ2-1; TRBD2 matches at 10 bases. In nucleotides, the CDR3 is TGCGCCAGCAGCGAACGGACTAGCGGAAACAATGAGCAGTTCTTC. It codes for CASSERTSGNNEQFF.